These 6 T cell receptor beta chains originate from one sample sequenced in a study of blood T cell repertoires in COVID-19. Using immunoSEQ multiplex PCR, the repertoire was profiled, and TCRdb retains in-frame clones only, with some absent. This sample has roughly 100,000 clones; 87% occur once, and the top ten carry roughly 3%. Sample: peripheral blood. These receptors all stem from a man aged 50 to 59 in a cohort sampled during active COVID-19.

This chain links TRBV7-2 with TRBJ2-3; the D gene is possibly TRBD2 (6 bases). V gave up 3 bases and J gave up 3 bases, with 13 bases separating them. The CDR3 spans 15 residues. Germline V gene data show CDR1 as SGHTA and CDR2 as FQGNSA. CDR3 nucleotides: TGTGCCAGCAGCTTGTTCCCAGGGAGGACAGATACGCAGTATTTT. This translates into CASSLFPGRTDTQYF.

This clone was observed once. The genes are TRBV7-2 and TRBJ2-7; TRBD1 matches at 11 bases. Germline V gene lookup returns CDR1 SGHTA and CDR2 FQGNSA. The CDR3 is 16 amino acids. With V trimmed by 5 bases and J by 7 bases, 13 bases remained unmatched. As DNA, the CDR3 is TGTGCCAGCAGCGTCAACTCCGGGACAGGGGGTGGAGAGCAGTACTTC. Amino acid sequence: CASSVNSGTGGGEQYF.

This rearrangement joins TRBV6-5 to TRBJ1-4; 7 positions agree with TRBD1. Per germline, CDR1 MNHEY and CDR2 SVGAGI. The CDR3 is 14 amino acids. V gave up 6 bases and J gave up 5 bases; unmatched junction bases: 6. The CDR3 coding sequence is TGTGCCAGCAGCCAAGGGACAGAGAATGAAAAACTGTTTTTT. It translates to CASSQGTENEKLFF.

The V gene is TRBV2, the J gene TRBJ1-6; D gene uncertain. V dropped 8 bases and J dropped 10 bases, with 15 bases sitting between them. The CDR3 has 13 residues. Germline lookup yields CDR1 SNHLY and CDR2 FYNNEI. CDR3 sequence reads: CASGPENRSPLHF. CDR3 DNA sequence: TGTGCCAGCGGCCCGGAGAACCGATCACCCCTCCACTTT.

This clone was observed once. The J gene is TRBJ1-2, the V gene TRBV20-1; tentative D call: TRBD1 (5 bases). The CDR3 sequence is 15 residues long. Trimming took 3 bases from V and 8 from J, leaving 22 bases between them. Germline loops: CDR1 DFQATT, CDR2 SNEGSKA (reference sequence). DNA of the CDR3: TGCAGTGCTAGTGGGGCCCGCCCGGCTATTTTGGGCTACACCTTC. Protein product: CSASGARPAILGYTF.

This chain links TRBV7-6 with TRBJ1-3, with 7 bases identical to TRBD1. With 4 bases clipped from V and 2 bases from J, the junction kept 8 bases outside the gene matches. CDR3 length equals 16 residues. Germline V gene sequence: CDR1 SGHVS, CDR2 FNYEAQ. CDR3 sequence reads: CASSSSGGTAGNTIYF. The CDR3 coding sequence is TGTGCCAGCAGCTCCTCGGGGGGGACAGCTGGAAACACCATATATTTT.